This TCR beta chain was profiled in a study of blood T cell repertoires in COVID-19. Across the whole study: The analysed material was cDNA or gDNA that came from T cells, B-cell-depleted T cells, or PBMCs.

The table came from immunoSEQ multiplex PCR; TCRdb's copy has only in-frame clones and leaves some out. The table has roughly 400,000 clones, 90% seen once. V lost 5 bases, J lost 9 bases, and 20 bases lay in between. In germline, CDR1 is LNHDA, CDR2 SQIVND (reference sequence). CDR3 length equals 15 residues. Sequenced input: PBMCs or T cells enriched from blood (not recorded which). The chain recombines TRBV19 with TRBJ2-1; D is ambiguous. This receptor was taken from a man aged 18 to 30 who had recovered from COVID-19. CDR3 in amino acids: CASSASAPHSSEQFF. In nucleotides, the CDR3 is TGTGCCAGTAGTGCGAGCGCGCCACATTCTAGTGAGCAGTTCTTC.